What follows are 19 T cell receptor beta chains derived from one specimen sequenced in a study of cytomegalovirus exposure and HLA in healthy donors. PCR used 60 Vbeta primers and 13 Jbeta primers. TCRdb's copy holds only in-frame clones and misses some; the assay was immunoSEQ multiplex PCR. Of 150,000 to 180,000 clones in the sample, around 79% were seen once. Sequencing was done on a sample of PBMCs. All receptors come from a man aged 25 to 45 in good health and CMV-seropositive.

CDR3 sequence reads: CASSKRRGGSDTQYF. The DNA of the CDR3 is TGTGCCAGCAGTAAGCGACGGGGGGGCTCTGATACGCAGTATTTT. V usage is TRBV25-1 and J usage is TRBJ2-3, with 8 positions matching TRBD2. Germline V gene sequence: CDR1 MGHDK, CDR2 SYGVNS. J gave up 6 bases and V 5 bases, and 10 bases lay outside the gene matches. CDR3 length: 15 amino acids.

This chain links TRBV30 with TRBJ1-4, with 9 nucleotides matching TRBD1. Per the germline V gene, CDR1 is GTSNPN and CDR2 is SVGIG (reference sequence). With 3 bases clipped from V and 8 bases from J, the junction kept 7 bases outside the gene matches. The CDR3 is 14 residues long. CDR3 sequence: CAWSSGTGIEKLFF. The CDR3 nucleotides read TGTGCCTGGAGCTCCGGGACAGGGATAGAAAAACTGTTTTTT. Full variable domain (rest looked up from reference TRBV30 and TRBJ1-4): SQTIHQWPATLVQPVGSPLSLECTVEGTSNPNLYWYRQAAGRGLQLLFYSVGIGQISSEVPQNLSASRPQDRQFILSSKKLLLSDSGFYLCAWSSGTGIEKLFFGSGTQLSVL.

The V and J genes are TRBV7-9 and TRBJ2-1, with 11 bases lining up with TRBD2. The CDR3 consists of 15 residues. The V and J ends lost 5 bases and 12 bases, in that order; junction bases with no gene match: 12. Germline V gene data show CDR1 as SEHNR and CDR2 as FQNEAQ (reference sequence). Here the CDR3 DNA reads TGTGCCAGCAGCACGATAATAGCGGGAGGGCCCTGGCAGTTCTTC. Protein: CASSTIIAGGPWQFF.

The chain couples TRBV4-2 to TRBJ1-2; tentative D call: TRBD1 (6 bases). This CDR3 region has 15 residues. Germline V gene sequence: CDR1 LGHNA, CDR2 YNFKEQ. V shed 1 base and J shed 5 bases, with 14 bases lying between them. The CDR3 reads CASSQASQGLYGYTF. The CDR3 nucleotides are TGTGCCAGCAGCCAAGCTTCACAGGGCCTTTATGGCTACACCTTC.

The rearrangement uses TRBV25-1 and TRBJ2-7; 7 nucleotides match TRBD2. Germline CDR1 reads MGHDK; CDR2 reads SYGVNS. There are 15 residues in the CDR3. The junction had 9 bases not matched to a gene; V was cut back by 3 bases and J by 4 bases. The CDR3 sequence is CASSDGPLGRYEQYF. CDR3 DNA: TGTGCCAGCAGTGATGGTCCACTCGGGAGGTACGAGCAGTACTTC.

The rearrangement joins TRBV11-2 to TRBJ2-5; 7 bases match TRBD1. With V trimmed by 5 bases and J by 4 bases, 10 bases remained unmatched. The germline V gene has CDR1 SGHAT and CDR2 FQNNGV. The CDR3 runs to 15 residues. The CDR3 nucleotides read TGTGCCAGCAGCAGCACCGCGACAGGGCCAGAGACCCAGTACTTC. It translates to CASSSTATGPETQYF.

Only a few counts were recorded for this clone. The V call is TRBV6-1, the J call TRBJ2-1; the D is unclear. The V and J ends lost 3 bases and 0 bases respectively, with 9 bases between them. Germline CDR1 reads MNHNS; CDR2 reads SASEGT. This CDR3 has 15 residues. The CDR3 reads CASSDGSGSYNEQFF. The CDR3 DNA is TGTGCCAGCAGTGACGGTTCAGGCTCCTACAATGAGCAGTTCTTC.

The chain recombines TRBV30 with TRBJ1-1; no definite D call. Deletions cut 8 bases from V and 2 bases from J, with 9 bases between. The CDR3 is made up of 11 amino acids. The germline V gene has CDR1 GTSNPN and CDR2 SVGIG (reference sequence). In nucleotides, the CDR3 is TGTGCCCGACAACTTAACACTGAAGCTTTCTTT. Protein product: CARQLNTEAFF.

The CDR3 is CASSQDIGGPKETQYF. In DNA, the CDR3 is TGCGCCAGCAGCCAAGATATCGGGGGACCCAAAGAGACCCAGTACTTC. The gene calls are TRBV4-3 and TRBJ2-5; D is perhaps TRBD2 (6 bases). Germline V lookup: CDR1 LGHNA, CDR2 YSLEER. Between the trimmed V and J ends, which lost 0 bases and 3 bases, there was a span of 14 bases. The CDR3 covers 16 residues.

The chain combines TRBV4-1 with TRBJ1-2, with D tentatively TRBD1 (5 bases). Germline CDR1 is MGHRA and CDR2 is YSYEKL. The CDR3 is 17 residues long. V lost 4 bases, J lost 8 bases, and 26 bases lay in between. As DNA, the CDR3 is TGCGCCAGCAGCCTCCTATTTGGCCGCAGGGTGGCCGGCGGCTACACCTTC. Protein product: CASSLLFGRRVAGGYTF.

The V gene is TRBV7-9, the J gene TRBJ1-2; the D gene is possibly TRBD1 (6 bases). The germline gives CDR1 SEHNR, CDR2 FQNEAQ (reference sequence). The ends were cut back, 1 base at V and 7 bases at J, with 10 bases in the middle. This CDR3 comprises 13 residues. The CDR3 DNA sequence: TGTGCCAGCAGCTTAGAGGGGGAAGGTGGCTACACCTTC. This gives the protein CASSLEGEGGYTF.

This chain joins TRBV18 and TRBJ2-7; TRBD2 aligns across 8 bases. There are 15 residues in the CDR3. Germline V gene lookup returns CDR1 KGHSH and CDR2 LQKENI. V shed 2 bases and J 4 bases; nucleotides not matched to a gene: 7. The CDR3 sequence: CASSPFEREGYEQYF. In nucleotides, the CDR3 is TGTGCCAGCTCACCATTTGAACGGGAGGGTTACGAGCAGTACTTC.

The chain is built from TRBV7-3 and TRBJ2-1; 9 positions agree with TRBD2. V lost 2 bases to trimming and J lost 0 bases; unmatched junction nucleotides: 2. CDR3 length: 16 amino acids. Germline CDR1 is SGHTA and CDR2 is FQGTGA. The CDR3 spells CASSLGTSSSYNEQFF. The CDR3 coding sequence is TGTGCCAGCAGCTTAGGGACTAGCAGCTCCTACAATGAGCAGTTCTTC.

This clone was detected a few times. CDR3 region: CASSKRGRETGRSGNTIYF. DNA of the CDR3: TGTGCCAGCAGCAAAAGGGGCCGAGAGACGGGCCGCTCTGGAAACACCATATATTTT. This chain links TRBV21-1 with TRBJ1-3; the D call of TRBD1 is as the table states it, not checked on the DNA. TRBV21-1 corresponds to a pseudogene. The CDR3 length is 19 residues.

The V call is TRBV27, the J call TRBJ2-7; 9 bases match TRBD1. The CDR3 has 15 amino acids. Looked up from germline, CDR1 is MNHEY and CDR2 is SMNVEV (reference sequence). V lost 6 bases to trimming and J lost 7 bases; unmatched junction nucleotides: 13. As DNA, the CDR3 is TGTGCCAGCAGATCGACCGGGACAGGGAGATGGGAGCAGTACTTC. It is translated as CASRSTGTGRWEQYF.

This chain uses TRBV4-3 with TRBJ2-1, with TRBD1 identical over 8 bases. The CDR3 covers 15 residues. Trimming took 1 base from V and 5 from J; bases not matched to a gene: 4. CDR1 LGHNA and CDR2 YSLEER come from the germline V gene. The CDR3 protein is CASSQGQGYNNEQFF. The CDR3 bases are TGCGCCAGCAGCCAAGGACAGGGGTACAACAATGAGCAGTTCTTC.

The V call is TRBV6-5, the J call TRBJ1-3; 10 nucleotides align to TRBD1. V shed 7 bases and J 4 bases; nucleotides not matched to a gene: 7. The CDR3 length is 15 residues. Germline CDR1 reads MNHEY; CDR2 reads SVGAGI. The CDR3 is CASIDRGLRGNTIYF. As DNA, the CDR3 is TGTGCCAGCATCGACAGGGGGCTAAGGGGAAACACCATATATTTT.

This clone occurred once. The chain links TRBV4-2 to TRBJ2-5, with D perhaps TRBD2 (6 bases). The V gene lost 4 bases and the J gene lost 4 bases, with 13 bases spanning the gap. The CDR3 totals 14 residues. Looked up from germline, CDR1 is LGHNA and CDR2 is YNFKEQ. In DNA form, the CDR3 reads TGTGCCAGCAGCCCGGAGGGCCGCGGAGAGACCCAGTACTTC. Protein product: CASSPEGRGETQYF.

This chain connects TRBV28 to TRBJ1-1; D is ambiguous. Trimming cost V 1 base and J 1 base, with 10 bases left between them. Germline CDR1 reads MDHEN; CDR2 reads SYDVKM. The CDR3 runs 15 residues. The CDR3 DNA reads TGTGCCAGCAGTTTATTTCGAGGCCGGAACACTGAAGCTTTCTTT. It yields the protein CASSLFRGRNTEAFF.